A single count supports the clone carrying this T cell receptor beta chain. The CDR3 runs 13 residues. Germline V gene lookup returns CDR1 MNHNS and CDR2 SASEGT. V was cut by 6 bases and J by 4 bases, with 11 bases left in between. The source of the sample is a study of shared clonotypes between healthy human individuals. The assay was carried out at the deep level. Here immunoSEQ multiplex PCR was the method, and the copy in TCRdb shows in-frame clones only, minus some. The repertoire holds around 340,000 clones, with over 70% as singletons. The source is a man younger than 45 in good health. The chain joins TRBV6-1 to TRBJ2-3; perhaps TRBD2 as D (6 bases). Input material: memory CD4+ T cells sorted from blood. As to subset: CD45RA-negative fraction. DNA for the CDR3: TGTGCCAGCAGACTAGCCTTACCAGATACGCAGTATTTT. Translated, it gives CASRLALPDTQYF.